The sequence of this T cell receptor (beta chain) was determined in a study of T cells after yellow fever vaccination. At the level of the study: SMART-Seq v4 Ultra Low Input handled preparation of low-cell-number fractions. Whole-study results and caveats: The booster response re-showed most primary clones: around 96% CD4, over 80% CD8. Bulk-population clonotypes that are abundant could appear as contaminants in FACS-sorted repertoires.

A remark on this clonotype: Its antigen is not identified.

The study made its TCR cDNA through 5'RACE template switching. That step introduced a universal primer site along with UMIs. TCRdb ran MiXCR on the 5' RACE reads and lists one entry per CDR3 protein. The data show about 240,000 distinct CDR3 sequences, 6% to 7.5% seen once. Between the trimmed V and J ends, which lost 3 bases and 1 base, there was a span of 20 bases. Germline loops: CDR1 SGHRS, CDR2 YFSETQ. This CDR3 spans 17 amino acids. This receptor was obtained from a young man who received the YFV17D yellow fever vaccine. The chain is built from TRBV5-1 and TRBJ2-7, with a weak D call TRBD1 (6 bases). The source material was CD4+ T cells sorted from PBMCs, sampled 15 days after the yellow fever booster vaccination. The CDR3 loop reads CASSYLGGQRKSYEQYF. CDR3 DNA sequence: TGCGCCAGCAGCTACCTTGGGGGCCAGCGGAAATCCTACGAGCAGTACTTC. Full variable domain (rest looked up from reference TRBV5-1 and TRBJ2-7): KAGVTQTPRYLIKTRGQQVTLSCSPISGHRSVSWYQQTPGQGLQFLFEYFSETQRNKGNFPGRFSGRQFSNSRSEMNVSTLELGDSALYLCASSYLGGQRKSYEQYFGPGTRLTVT.